A selection of T cell receptor beta chains follows, all from one sample in a study of blood T cell repertoires in COVID-19. The data were produced by immunoSEQ multiplex PCR, yet TCRdb's version contains in-frame clones alone and is incomplete. This table holds under 250,000 clones, roughly 85% found once. Sequenced: PBMCs or T cells enriched from blood (not recorded which). Receptors were obtained from a woman aged 45-65 years with acute COVID-19. Each CDR3 is given with its conserved first and last residue. Each record gives: J gene, V gene, D gene, clone size, CDR3 protein, CDR3 DNA. A D gene is named only where the DNA matches it firmly. The size of a clone is reported for some rows only, either as once, few or many, or as a class for expanded clones.

>TRBJ2-3|TRBV12-2|NA|NA
CASRFGGEYTDTQYF
TGTGCAAGTCGCTTTGGCGGGGAATACACAGATACGCAGTATTTT
>TRBJ2-3|TRBV6-5|NA|once
CAINRDTTLNTQYF
TGTGCCATAAACCGGGACACCACGTTAAATACGCAGTATTTT
>TRBJ2-7|TRBV5-4|TRBD1|NA
CASSLAGTGAYEQYF
TGTGCCAGCAGCTTGGCCGGGACAGGGGCCTACGAGCAGTACTTC
>TRBJ1-1|TRBV6-2/TRBV6-3|NA|few
CASSYVTANTEAFF
TGTGCCAGCAGTTACGTGACAGCGAACACTGAAGCTTTCTTT
>TRBJ1-2|TRBV4-3|TRBD1|NA
CASSQAGTGFYGYTF
TGCGCCAGCAGCCAGGCCGGGACAGGCTTCTATGGCTACACCTTC
>TRBJ2-7|TRBV7-2|TRBD2|NA
CASSLSSGGYEQYF
TGTGCCAGCAGCTTAAGTTCGGGGGGGTACGAGCAGTACTTC
>TRBJ1-1|TRBV6-5|TRBD1|NA
CASSSDRGLHEAFF
TGTGCCAGCAGTTCTGACAGGGGGCTGCACGAAGCTTTCTTT
>TRBJ2-1|TRBV27|TRBD2|NA
CASSPGLAGVYNEQFF
TGTGCCAGCAGTCCTGGACTAGCGGGGGTTTACAATGAGCAGTTCTTC
>TRBJ1-2|TRBV3-1/TRBV3-2|TRBD1|NA
CASSQYTGTANYGYTF
TGTGCCAGCAGCCAATATACCGGGACAGCCAACTATGGCTACACCTTC
>TRBJ2-1|TRBV2|NA|NA
CASSVSFEGEQFF
TGTGCCAGCAGTGTTTCGTTTGAGGGTGAGCAGTTCTTC
>TRBJ2-7|TRBV13|TRBD1|NA
CASSRTGVYEQYF
TGTGCCAGCAGCAGGACAGGGGTCTACGAGCAGTACTTC
>TRBJ1-6|TRBV19|TRBD1|NA
CASSMGTGRSSPLHF
TGTGCCAGTAGTATGGGGACAGGACGAAGTTCACCCCTCCACTTT
>TRBJ2-1|TRBV19|NA|NA
CASSILANNEQFF
TGTGCCAGTAGTATATTGGCCAACAATGAGCAGTTCTTC
>TRBJ1-1|TRBV5-1|TRBD1|once
CASSLDRGRGNTEAFF
TGCGCCAGCAGCTTGGACAGGGGGCGAGGGAACACTGAAGCTTTCTTT
>TRBJ2-3|TRBV29-1|NA|NA
CSAGDFGDTQYF
TGCAGCGCCGGGGACTTCGGAGATACGCAGTATTTT
>TRBJ2-3|TRBV27|TRBD2|NA
CASSLLAGGRDTQYF
TGTGCCAGCAGTTTACTAGCGGGGGGGCGTGATACGCAGTATTTT
>TRBJ1-4|TRBV2|TRBD1|few
CASREVTGGSEKLFF
TGTGCCAGCAGAGAAGTGACAGGGGGCTCTGAAAAACTGTTTTTT
>TRBJ2-7|TRBV7-2|TRBD1|NA
CASSLRTGEPYEQYF
TGTGCCAGCAGCTTAAGGACAGGGGAGCCCTACGAGCAGTACTTC
>TRBJ1-1|TRBV9|TRBD1|NA
CASSVGPGQGGTEAFF
TGTGCCAGCAGCGTAGGTCCGGGACAGGGAGGCACTGAAGCTTTCTTT
>TRBJ2-7|TRBV5-6|TRBD2|few
CASRSPGLAGDSSF
TGTGCCAGCAGGTCACCGGGACTAGCGGGGGACTCATCCTTC
>TRBJ1-2|TRBV4-3|TRBD1|NA
CASSQSYRTGSVYGYTF
TGCGCCAGCAGCCAATCCTACAGGACAGGATCTGTCTATGGCTACACCTTC
>TRBJ1-4|TRBV7-2|TRBD1|NA
CASSSHRGSEKLFF
TGTGCCAGCAGCTCCCACAGGGGGAGTGAAAAACTGTTTTTT
>TRBJ1-2|TRBV18|TRBD1|NA
CASSPWGQPTSYGYTF
TGTGCCAGCTCACCATGGGGACAGCCCACCTCTTATGGCTACACCTTC
>TRBJ2-5|TRBV7-2|NA|NA
CASSSGRETQYF
TGTGCCAGCAGCTCGGGAAGAGAGACCCAGTACTTC
>TRBJ2-1|TRBV3-1/TRBV3-2|NA|NA
CASSQSGNQQFF
TGTGCCAGCAGCCAAAGCGGCAATCAGCAGTTCTTC
>TRBJ1-1|TRBV4-3|NA|NA
CASSQDWGRDTEAFF
TGCGCCAGCAGCCAAGATTGGGGGCGTGACACTGAAGCTTTCTTT
>TRBJ2-1|TRBV20-1|NA|NA
CSARHYNEQFF
TGCAGTGCTAGACATTACAATGAGCAGTTCTTC